The clone carrying this T cell receptor (beta chain) was counted a few times. The V gene end was trimmed by 0 bases and the J gene end by 12 bases; junction bases not matched to a gene: 11. Germline V CDR1 and CDR2: LGHNA, YSLEER. The CDR3 runs to 15 residues. These data originate in a study of T-cell memory formation after mild COVID-19. From the 5' RACE reads, TCRdb called clonotypes with MiXCR, one entry per CDR3 protein. The sample carries 200,000 to 250,000 distinct CDR3 sequences, over 9% recorded once. The receptor's source is a man aged 18 to 29 who had mild COVID-19 (a few samples of this study predate the infection). Cell type and time point are not known. The sequencing input was PBMCs or a T cell subset sorted from them (not recorded which). The V and J genes are TRBV4-3 and TRBJ2-1; TRBD1 matches at 7 bases. Here the CDR3 DNA reads TGCGCCAGCAGCCAAGATTCCGGGACAGAGGTTGGGCAGTTCTTC. As protein: CASSQDSGTEVGQFF.